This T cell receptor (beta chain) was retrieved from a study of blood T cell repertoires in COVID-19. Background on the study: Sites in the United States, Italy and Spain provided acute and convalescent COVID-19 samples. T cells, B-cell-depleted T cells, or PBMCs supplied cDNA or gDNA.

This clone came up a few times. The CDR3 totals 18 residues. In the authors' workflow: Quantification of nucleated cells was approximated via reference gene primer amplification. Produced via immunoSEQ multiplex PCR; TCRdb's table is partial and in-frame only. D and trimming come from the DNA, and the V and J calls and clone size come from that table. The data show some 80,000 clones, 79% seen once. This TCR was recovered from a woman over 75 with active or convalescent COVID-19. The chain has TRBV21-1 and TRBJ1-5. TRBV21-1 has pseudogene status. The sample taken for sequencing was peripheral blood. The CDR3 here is CASSKSSSGRTGGQPQHF. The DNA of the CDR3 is TGTGCCAGCAGCAAAAGCTCGTCAGGGAGGACGGGGGGACAGCCCCAGCATTTT.